Reported below is one T cell receptor (beta chain). The entry originates in a study of blood T cell repertoires in COVID-19. Only in-frame clones appear in the TCRdb table, and some are missing; sequencing was by immunoSEQ multiplex PCR. This sample carries 180,000 or so clones, roughly 87% of them seen once, and the ten largest clones take roughly 11%. V was clipped by 5 bases and J by 2 bases, with 14 bases between them. The CDR3 has 15 residues. Germline V gene data show CDR1 as SGHNT and CDR2 as YENEEA. The chain recombines TRBV11-3 with TRBJ2-3; TRBD2 is a possible D gene (5 bases). The receptor's source is a man between 50 and 59 years old who had recovered from COVID-19. The specimen sequenced was PBMCs or T cells enriched from blood (not recorded which). The CDR3 DNA reads as TGTGCCAGCAGCCGATCTAGCTTATTCACAGATACGCAGTATTTT. This translates into CASSRSSLFTDTQYF. The full variable domain, its missing parts supplied by reference TRBV11-3 and TRBJ2-3, is EAGVVQSPRYKIIEKKQPVAFWCNPISGHNTLYWYLQNLGQGPELLIRYENEEAVDDSQLPKDRFSAERLKGVDSTLKIQPAELGDSAVYLCASSRSSLFTDTQYFGPGTRLTVL.